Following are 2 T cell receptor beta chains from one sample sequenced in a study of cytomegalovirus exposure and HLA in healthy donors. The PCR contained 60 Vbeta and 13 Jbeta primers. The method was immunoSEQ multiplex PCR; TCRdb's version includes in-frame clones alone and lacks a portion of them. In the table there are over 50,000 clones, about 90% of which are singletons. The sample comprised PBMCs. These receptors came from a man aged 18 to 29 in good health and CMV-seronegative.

The CDR3 region is CASSTGVRETQYF. CDR3 coding DNA: TGTGCCAGCAGCACAGGGGTTAGAGAGACCCAGTACTTC. The chain carries TRBV6-5 and TRBJ2-5; 7 bases are a match to TRBD1. Germline V CDR1 and CDR2: MNHEY, SVGAGI. This CDR3 contains 13 residues. V gave up 6 bases and J gave up 4 bases; unmatched junction bases: 5.

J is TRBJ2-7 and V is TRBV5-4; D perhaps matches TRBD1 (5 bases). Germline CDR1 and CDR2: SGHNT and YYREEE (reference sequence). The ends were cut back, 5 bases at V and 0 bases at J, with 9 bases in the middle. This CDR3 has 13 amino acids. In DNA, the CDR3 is TGTGCCAGCAGGGGGCCGAGCTCCTACGAGCAGTACTTC. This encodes CASRGPSSYEQYF.